The present entry profiles one TCR beta chain with its context. The antigen remains unidentified. The sample is drawn from a study of vaccination effects on CD4 cells after COVID-19. About the study: BNT162b2 vaccine or mRNA-1273 vaccine was given to participants in two doses. Study observations and caveats: Late post-vaccination, clones induced by infection and those induced by vaccine underwent marked clonal contraction.

Repertoires were generated with immunoSEQ multiplex PCR, while TCRdb's copy carries only in-frame clones and drops some. Of about 41,000 clones listed, roughly 70% were seen once; the top ten hold approximately 24%. Expansion of antigen-specific CD4+ T cells with viral peptide pools was carried out by the ViraFEST assay before sequencing. CD4+ T cells were isolated after nine to ten days of culture. According to the study, vaccine recipients showed no prior SARS-CoV-2 infection and negative nucleocapsid antibodies. It was with 10 IU/ml IL-2 and around 10 ug/ml peptides that 1.5 million to 2.5 million PBMC per well were cultured. Half-medium changes using IL-2 medium occurred on days 3 and 7. With 5 bases clipped from V and 4 bases from J, the junction kept 6 bases outside the gene matches. The germline V gene has CDR1 SGHTA and CDR2 FQGNSA. The CDR3 has 15 residues.

The chain recombines TRBV7-2 with TRBJ2-2; 8 bases are shared with TRBD1. This sequence originates from a human donor who received a COVID-19 vaccine. The starting material was CD4+ T cells from PBMCs cultured with HCoV-OC43 spike peptides, obtained before COVID-19 vaccination. The sample's subset: HCoV-OC43 spike overlapping peptide pool stimulation. The CDR3 DNA reads as TGTGCCAGCAGCATGACAGGGGTAACCACCGGGGAGCTGTTTTTT. This encodes CASSMTGVTTGELFF.